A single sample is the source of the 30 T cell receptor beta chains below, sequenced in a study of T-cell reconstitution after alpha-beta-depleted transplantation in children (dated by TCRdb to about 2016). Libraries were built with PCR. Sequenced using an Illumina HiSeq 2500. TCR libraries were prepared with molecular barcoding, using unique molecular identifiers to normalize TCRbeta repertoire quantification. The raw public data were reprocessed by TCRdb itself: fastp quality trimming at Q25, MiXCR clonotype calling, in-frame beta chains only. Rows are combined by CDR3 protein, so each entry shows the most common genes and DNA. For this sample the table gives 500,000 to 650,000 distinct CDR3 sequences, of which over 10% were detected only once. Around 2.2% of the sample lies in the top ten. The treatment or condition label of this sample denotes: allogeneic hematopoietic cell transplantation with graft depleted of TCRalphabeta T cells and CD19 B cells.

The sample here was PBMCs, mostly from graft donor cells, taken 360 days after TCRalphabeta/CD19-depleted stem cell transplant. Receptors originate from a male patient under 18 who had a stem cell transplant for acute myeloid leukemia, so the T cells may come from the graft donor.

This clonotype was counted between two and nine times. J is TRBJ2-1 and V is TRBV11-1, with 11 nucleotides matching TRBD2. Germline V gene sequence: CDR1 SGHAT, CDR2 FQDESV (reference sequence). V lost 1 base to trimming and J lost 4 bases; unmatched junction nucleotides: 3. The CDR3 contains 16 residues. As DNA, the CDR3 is TGTGCCAGCAGCTTAGAACCTAGCGGGAGGTACAATGAGCAGTTCTTC. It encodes CASSLEPSGRYNEQFF.

The CDR3 DNA reads TGCAGTGCTAGAGAGGCTAGCGGGAGCGCCTACACGTACGAGCAGTACTTC. This sequence encodes CSAREASGSAYTYEQYF. The chain is built from TRBV20-1 and TRBJ2-7; TRBD2 matches at 10 bases. The germline V gene has CDR1 DFQATT and CDR2 SNEGSKA (reference sequence). The ends lost 0 bases at V and 4 bases at J; junction bases unmatched: 12. The CDR3 runs 17 residues.

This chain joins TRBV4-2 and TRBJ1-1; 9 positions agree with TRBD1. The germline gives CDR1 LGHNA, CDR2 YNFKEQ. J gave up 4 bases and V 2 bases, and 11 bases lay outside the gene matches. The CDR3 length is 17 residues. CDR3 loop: CASSQSGTGYGPTEAFF. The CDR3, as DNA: TGTGCCAGCAGCCAATCCGGGACAGGGTACGGCCCCACTGAAGCTTTCTTT.

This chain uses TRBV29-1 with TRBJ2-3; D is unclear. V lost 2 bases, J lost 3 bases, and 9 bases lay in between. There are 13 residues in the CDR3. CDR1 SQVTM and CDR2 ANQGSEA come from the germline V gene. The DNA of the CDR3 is TGCAGCGTTGAAACCCGGCTTACAGATACGCAGTATTTT. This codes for CSVETRLTDTQYF.

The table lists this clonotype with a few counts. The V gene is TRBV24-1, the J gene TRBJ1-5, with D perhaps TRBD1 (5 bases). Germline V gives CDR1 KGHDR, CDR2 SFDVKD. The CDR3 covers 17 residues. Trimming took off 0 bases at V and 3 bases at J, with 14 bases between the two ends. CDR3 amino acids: CATSDLPGGRDNQPQHF. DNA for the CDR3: TGTGCCACCAGTGATTTGCCCGGGGGTAGGGACAATCAGCCCCAGCATTTT.

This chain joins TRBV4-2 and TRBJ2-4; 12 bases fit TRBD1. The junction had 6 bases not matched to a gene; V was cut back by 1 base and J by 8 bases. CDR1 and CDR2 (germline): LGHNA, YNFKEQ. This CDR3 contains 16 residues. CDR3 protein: CASSQVGQGARDIQYF. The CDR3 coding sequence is TGTGCCAGCAGCCAAGTGGGACAGGGGGCGAGGGACATTCAGTACTTC.

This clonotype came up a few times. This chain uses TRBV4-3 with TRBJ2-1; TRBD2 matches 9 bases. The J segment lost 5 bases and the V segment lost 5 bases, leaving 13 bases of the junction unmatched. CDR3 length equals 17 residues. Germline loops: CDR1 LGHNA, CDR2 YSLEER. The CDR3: CASSSSVGGRANNEQFF. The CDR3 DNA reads TGCGCCAGCAGCTCCTCGGTGGGCGGGAGGGCTAACAATGAGCAGTTCTTC.

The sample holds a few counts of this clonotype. CDR3 region: CASSNRDRNQPQHF. CDR3 sequence (DNA): TGTGCCAGCAGTAATCGGGACAGGAATCAGCCCCAGCATTTT. V and J are TRBV12-3 or TRBV12-4 and TRBJ1-5, with 8 positions matching TRBD1. With V trimmed by 5 bases and J by 4 bases, 4 bases remained unmatched. This CDR3 comprises 14 residues.

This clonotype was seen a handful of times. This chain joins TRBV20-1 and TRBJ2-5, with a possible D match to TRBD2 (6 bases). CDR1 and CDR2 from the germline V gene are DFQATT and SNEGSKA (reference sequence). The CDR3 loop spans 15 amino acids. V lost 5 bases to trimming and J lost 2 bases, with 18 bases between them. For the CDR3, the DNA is TGCAGTGCTGATCTAGCGAATCAGAGTCAAGAGACCCAGTACTTC. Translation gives CSADLANQSQETQYF.

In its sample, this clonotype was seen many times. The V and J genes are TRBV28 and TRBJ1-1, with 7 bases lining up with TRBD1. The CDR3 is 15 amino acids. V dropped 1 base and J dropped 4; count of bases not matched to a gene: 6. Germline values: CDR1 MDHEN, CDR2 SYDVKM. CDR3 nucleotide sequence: TGTGCCAGCAGTTTATCTGACAGGGTGGGCACTGAAGCTTTCTTT. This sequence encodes CASSLSDRVGTEAFF.

The CDR3 reads CASSSTSMNTEAFF. The CDR3 DNA sequence: TGCGCCAGCAGCTCGACAAGCATGAACACTGAAGCTTTCTTT. V usage is TRBV5-1 and J usage is TRBJ1-1; D call uncertain. CDR1 is SGHRS, CDR2 YFSETQ, per germline. The V end lost 3 bases, the J end lost 0 bases, and 9 bases lay between the germline ends. This CDR3 has 14 residues.

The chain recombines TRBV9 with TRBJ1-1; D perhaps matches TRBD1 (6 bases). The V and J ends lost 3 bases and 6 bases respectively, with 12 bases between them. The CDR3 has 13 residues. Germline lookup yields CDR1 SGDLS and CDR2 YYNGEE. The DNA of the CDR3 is TGTGCCAGCAGCGCTACAGGGAGCCCTGAAGCTTTCTTT. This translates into CASSATGSPEAFF. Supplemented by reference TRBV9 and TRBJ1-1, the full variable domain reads DSGVTQTPKHLITATGQRVTLRCSPRSGDLSVYWYQQSLDQGLQFLIQYYNGEERAKGNILERFSAQQFPDLHSELNLSSLELGDSALYFCASSATGSPEAFFGQGTRLTVV.

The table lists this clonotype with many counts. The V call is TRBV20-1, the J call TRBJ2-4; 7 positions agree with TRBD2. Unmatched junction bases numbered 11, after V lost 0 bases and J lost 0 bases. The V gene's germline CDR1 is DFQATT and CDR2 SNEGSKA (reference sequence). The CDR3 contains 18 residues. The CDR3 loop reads CSARDPASGNLAKNIQYF. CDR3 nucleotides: TGCAGTGCTAGAGATCCGGCTAGCGGCAATTTAGCCAAAAACATTCAGTACTTC.

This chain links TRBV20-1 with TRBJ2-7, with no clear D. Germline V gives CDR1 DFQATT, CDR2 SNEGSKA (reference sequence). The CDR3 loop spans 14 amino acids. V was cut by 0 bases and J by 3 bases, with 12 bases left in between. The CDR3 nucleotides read TGCAGTGCTAGAGATAAATCTTCCCGCTACGAGCAGTACTTC. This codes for CSARDKSSRYEQYF.

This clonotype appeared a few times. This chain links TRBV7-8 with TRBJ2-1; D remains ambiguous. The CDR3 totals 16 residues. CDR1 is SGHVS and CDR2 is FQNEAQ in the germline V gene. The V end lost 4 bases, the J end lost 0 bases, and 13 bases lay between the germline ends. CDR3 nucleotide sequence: TGTGCCAGCAGCTCGAAACCCTTTTCCTCCTACAATGAGCAGTTCTTC. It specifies CASSSKPFSSYNEQFF. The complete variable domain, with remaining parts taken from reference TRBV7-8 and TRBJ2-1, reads GAGVSQSPRYKVAKRGQDVALRCDPISGHVSLFWYQQALGQGPEFLTYFQNEAQLDKSGLPSDRFFAERPEGSVSTLKIQRTQQEDSAVYLCASSSKPFSSYNEQFFGPGTRLTVL.

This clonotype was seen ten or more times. In DNA form, the CDR3 reads TGTGCCAGCAGCCTAGGGGACCATATTACTGAAGCTTTCTTT. Translation gives CASSLGDHITEAFF. The rearrangement links TRBV4-2 to TRBJ1-1; D might be TRBD1 (5 bases). Trimming shortened V by 4 bases and J by 5 bases, and 14 bases separated the two germline ends. Germline V CDR1 and CDR2: LGHNA, YNFKEQ. The CDR3 is made up of 14 amino acids.

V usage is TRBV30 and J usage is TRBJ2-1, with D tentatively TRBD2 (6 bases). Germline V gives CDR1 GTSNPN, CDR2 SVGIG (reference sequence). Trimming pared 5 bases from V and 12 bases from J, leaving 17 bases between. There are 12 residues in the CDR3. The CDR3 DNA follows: TGTGCCTGGTCCCCTAGCGTGAGGGGGCAGTTCTTC. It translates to CAWSPSVRGQFF. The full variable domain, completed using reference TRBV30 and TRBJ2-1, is SQTIHQWPATLVQPVGSPLSLECTVEGTSNPNLYWYRQAAGRGLQLLFYSVGIGQISSEVPQNLSASRPQDRQFILSSKKLLLSDSGFYLCAWSPSVRGQFFGPGTRLTVL.

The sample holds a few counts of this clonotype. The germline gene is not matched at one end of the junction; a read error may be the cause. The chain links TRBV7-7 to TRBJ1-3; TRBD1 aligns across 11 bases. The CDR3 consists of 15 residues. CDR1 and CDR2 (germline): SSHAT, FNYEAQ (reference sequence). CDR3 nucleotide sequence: TGTGCTAGCAGCTTAGGACAGGGGGCAGGAAACACCATATATTTT. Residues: CASSLGQGAGNTIYF. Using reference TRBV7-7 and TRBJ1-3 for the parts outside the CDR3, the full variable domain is GAGVSQSPRYKVTKRGQDVTLRCDPISSHATLYWYQQALGQGPEFLTYFNYEAQPDKSGLPSDRFSAERPEGSISTLTIQRTEQRDSAMYRCASSLGQGAGNTIYFGEGSWLTVV.

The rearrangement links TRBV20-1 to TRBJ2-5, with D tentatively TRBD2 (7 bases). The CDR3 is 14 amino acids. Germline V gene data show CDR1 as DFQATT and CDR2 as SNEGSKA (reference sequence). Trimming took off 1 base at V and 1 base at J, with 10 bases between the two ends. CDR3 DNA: TGCAGTGCTAGAGTGGCGGGGGCCCAAGAGACCCAGTACTTC. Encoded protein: CSARVAGAQETQYF.

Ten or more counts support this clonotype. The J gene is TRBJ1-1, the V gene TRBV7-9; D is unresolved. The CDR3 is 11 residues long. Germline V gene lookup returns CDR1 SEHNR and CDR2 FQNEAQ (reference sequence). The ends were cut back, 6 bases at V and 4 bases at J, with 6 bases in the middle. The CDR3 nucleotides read TGTGCCAGCAGTTTGGGCACTGAAGCTTTCTTT. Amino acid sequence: CASSLGTEAFF.

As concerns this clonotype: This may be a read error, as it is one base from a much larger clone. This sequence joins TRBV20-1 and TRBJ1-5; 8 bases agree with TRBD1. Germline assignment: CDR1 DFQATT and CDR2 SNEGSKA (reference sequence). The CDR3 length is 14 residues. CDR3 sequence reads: CGARQGPDNQPQHF. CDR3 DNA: TGCGGTGCTAGACAGGGGCCGGACAATCAGCCCCAGCATTTT.

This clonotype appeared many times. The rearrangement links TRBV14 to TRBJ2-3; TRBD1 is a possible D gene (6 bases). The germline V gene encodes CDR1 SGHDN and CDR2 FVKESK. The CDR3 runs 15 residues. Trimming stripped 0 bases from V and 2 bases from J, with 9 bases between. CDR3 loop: CASSQEGGFTDTQYF. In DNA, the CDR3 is TGTGCCAGCAGCCAAGAAGGGGGATTCACAGATACGCAGTATTTT.

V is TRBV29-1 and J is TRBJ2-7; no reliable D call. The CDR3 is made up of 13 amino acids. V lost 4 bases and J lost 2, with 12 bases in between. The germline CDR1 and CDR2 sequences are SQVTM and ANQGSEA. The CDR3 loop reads CSVGGTITYEQYF. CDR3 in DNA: TGCAGCGTTGGAGGCACTATCACCTACGAGCAGTACTTC.

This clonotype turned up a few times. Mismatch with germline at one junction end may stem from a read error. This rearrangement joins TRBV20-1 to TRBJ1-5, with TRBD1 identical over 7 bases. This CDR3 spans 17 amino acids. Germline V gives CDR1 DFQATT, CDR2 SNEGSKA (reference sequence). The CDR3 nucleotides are TGCTGTGCTAGAGGGCGCGGGACAGATTATAGCAATCAGCCCCAGCATTTT. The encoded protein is CCARGRGTDYSNQPQHF.

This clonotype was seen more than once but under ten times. The CDR3 loop is CASSARDSRGLEQYF. Written as DNA, the CDR3 is TGTGCCAGCAGCGCCCGGGACTCAAGGGGTCTCGAGCAGTACTTC. The chain carries TRBV7-2 and TRBJ2-7; tentative D call: TRBD2 (6 bases). CDR3 length: 15 amino acids. Germline-derived CDR1 and CDR2 are SGHTA and FQGNSA. Trimming removed 5 bases from V and 6 bases from J, with 20 bases in between.

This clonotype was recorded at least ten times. The CDR3 sequence: CASSLGSSGGLLYEQYF. In nucleotides, the CDR3 is TGCGCCAGCAGCTTGGGGTCTAGCGGGGGCCTACTCTACGAGCAGTACTTC. The chain is built from TRBV5-1 and TRBJ2-7, with 10 positions matching TRBD2. Germline CDR1 SGHRS, CDR2 YFSETQ. This CDR3 is built from 17 residues. The V and J ends lost 0 bases and 3 bases, in that order; junction bases with no gene match: 9.

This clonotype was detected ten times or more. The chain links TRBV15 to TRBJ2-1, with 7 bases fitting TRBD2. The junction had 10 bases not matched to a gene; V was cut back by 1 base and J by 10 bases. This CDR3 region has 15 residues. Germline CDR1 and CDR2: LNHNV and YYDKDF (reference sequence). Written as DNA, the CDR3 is TGTGCCACCAGCAGAGGCGGGAGAGGTCCAAGGGAGCAGTTCTTC. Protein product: CATSRGGRGPREQFF.

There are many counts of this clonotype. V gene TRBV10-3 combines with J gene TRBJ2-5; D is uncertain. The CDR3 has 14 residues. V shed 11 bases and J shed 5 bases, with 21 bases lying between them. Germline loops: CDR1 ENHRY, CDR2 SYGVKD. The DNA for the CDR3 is TGTGCCTCGTGTCACACCCTTCTAGGGGAGACCCAGTACTTC. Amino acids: CASCHTLLGETQYF.

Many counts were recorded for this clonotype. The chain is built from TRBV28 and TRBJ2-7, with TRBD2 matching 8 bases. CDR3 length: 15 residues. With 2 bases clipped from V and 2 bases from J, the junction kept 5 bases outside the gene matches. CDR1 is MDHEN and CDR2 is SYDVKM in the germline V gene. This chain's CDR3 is CASSLPGLGAYEQYF. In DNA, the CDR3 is TGTGCCAGCAGTTTACCGGGACTAGGGGCCTACGAGCAGTACTTC.

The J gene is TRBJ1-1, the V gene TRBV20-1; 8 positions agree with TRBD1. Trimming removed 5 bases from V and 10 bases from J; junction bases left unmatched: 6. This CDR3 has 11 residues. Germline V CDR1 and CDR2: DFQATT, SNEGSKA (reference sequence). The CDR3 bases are TGCAGTGCTCGGACAGGGCGGCGAGCTTTCTTT. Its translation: CSARTGRRAFF.